The present entry profiles one TCR beta chain with its context. A junction boundary mismatches the germline segment, possibly from a read error. This CDR3 contains 16 residues. The germline gives CDR1 SEHNR, CDR2 FQNEAQ (reference sequence). A J-beta primer mix and a sample-barcoded 5' primer were used in a second PCR of roughly 6 to 11 cycles. A template-switch adaptor with 12 random nucleotides tagged each cDNA molecule. No fewer than 3 million CDR3-containing paired-end reads came from each sample. Using its own MiXCR run on the 5' RACE reads, TCRdb lists one record per CDR3 protein. Of about a million distinct CDR3 sequences in the sample, roughly two fifths were seen once. No fewer than 5.5 micrograms of total RNA were isolated from every sample. The data derive from a study of blood T cells in healthy people across ages.

Sequenced material: blood. The V and J genes are TRBV7-9 and TRBJ1-5; no definite D call. This TCR came from a man aged 18 to 35 in good health. The CDR3 nucleotides are TGTGCCTGCAGCTTAGCGTCAGGTTTTAGCAATCAGCCCCAGCATTTT. It specifies CACSLASGFSNQPQHF.